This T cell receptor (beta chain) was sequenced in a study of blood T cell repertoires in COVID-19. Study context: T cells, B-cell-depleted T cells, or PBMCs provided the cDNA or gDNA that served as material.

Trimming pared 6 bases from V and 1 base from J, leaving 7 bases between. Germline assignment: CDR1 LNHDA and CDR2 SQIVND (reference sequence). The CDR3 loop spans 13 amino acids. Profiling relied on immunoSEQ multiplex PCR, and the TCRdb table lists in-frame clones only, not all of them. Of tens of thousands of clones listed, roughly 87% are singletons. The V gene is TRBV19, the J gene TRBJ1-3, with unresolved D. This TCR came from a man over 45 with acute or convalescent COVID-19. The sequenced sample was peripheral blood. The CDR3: CASRGQSGNTIYF. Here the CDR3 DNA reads TGTGCCAGTAGGGGCCAGTCTGGAAACACCATATATTTT.